Listed below are T cell receptor beta chains from one sample, sequenced in a study of cytomegalovirus exposure and HLA in healthy donors. The assay was immunoSEQ multiplex PCR, and TCRdb's table has in-frame clones only and misses some. The sample contains roughly 150,000 clones, about 85% of which appear only once. Sequenced: PBMCs. The receptors stem from a woman aged 18 to 35 in good health and CMV-seronegative. Both conserved end residues are part of each CDR3. The D gene is left open where the match is weak.

J gene,V gene,D gene,CDR3 protein
TRBJ1-2,TRBV29-1,-,CSVAGGGVDYGYGYTF
TRBJ2-1,TRBV6-5,TRBD1,CASRMGQEGNEQFF
TRBJ1-1,TRBV7-3,-,CASSLTSGGAEAFF
TRBJ2-5,TRBV11-2,-,CASSYRDTQETQYF
TRBJ2-7,TRBV6-6,TRBD1,CASSYLGTVTYEQYF
TRBJ2-5,TRBV7-2,TRBD2,CASSRRGSGGLETQYF
TRBJ2-7,TRBV10-3,-,CAISDGQRGYEQYF
TRBJ1-6,TRBV7-9,TRBD1,CASSSGTGNSPLHF
TRBJ1-2,TRBV6-1,-,CASRVQGGGYTF
TRBJ1-3,TRBV4-1,-,CASSQARGNTIYF
TRBJ1-5,TRBV16,TRBD1,CASSLGQASRPQHF
TRBJ2-2,TRBV6-1,-,CASRTGPNTGELFF
TRBJ1-5,TRBV19,TRBD1,CASSTTGGGIGNQPQHF
TRBJ2-1,TRBV27,TRBD2,CASRGGTSGTGEQFF
TRBJ2-7,TRBV18,-,CASSPEPGSYEQYF
TRBJ1-2,TRBV29-1,TRBD1,CSVDVRTGGGYTF
TRBJ1-2,TRBV20-1,-,CSAIPGNGYTF
TRBJ2-7,TRBV4-3,-,CASSRGVSYEQYF
TRBJ2-7,TRBV19,-,CASSFTGSPYEQYF
TRBJ2-3,TRBV14,TRBD2,CASSHSGSGDTQYF
TRBJ1-2,TRBV2,TRBD1,CASRGTGVRYGYTF
TRBJ1-5,TRBV6-1,-,CASILQGSNQPQHF
TRBJ1-6,TRBV29-1,-,CSVAAGGSDSPLHF
TRBJ2-2,TRBV30,TRBD2,CAWSPMGGRRGELFF
TRBJ2-3,TRBV30,TRBD2,CAWSVAGTSTDTQYF
TRBJ2-7,TRBV5-4,-,CASSVPGLSVGEQYF
TRBJ2-1,TRBV28,-,CASSHYREGSYNEQFF
TRBJ2-7,TRBV18,-,CASSPQFSGGEQYF
TRBJ2-7,TRBV18,TRBD2,CASSPPGREGTGEQYF
TRBJ1-5,TRBV7-3,-,CASSSRGPNQPQHF
TRBJ1-2,TRBV6-5,-,CASSYTGQNYGYTF
TRBJ1-1,TRBV7-9,-,CASSLGGGTEAFF
TRBJ2-7,TRBV28,-,CASSPSDRSEQYF
TRBJ2-7,TRBV5-1,-,CASSSGPEQYF
TRBJ2-7,TRBV7-2,-,CASSLAQASYEQYF
TRBJ2-1,TRBV5-1,TRBD2,CASSPSIAGGHEQFF
TRBJ2-3,TRBV4-3,TRBD2,CASSQDGRGSTDTQYF
TRBJ1-2,TRBV30,TRBD1,CAWGTGGGYTF
TRBJ2-5,TRBV15,TRBD1,CATSTRQGIETQYF
TRBJ1-4,TRBV5-1,TRBD1,CASRAGTGGEKLFF
TRBJ2-7,TRBV19,TRBD1,CASHRGDRGHEQYF
TRBJ2-1,TRBV4-3,TRBD2,CASSQAGLANYNEQFF
TRBJ2-7,TRBV28,-,CASSLNLLGQTYEQYF
TRBJ1-2,TRBV18,-,CASSPFTGANYGYTF
TRBJ2-1,TRBV29-1,TRBD2,CSVVRSSGSYYNEQFF
TRBJ1-5,TRBV15,-,CATSRDQRPDEPQHF
TRBJ2-1,TRBV6-1,TRBD2,CASSEAGGHFNEQFF
TRBJ2-2,TRBV6-4,-,CASSDSGETGELFF
TRBJ2-1,TRBV4-1,TRBD2,CASSQVRPSGGGNEQFF
TRBJ1-2,TRBV7-2,TRBD1,CASSLGGQGVIYGYTF
TRBJ2-3,TRBV9,-,CASSVEGGFTDTQYF
TRBJ2-1,TRBV19,-,CASSIDDSGYNEQFF
TRBJ1-2,TRBV7-2,TRBD1,CASSTRGGRGNGYTF